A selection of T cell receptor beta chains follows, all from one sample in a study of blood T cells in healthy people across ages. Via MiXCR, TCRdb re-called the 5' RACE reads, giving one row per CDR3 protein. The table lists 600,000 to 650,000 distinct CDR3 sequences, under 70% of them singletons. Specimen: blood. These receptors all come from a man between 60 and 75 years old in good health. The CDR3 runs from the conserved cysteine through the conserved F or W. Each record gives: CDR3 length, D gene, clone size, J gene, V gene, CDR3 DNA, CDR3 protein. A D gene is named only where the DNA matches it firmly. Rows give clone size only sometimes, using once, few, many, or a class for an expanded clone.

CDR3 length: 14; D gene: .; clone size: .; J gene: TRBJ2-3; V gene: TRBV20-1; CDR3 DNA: TGCAGTGCTAGGGGGGGAGCGGGTACAGATACGCAGTATTTT; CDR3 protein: CSARGGAGTDTQYF
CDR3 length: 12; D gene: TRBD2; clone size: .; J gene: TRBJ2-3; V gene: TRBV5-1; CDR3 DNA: TGCGCCAGCACCGCGGGGGCAGATACGCAGTATTTT; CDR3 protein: CASTAGADTQYF
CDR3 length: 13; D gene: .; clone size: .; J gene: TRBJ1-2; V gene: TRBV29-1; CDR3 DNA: TGCAGCGTTGATTTGGACAGAGCTTATGGCTACACCTTC; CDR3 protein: CSVDLDRAYGYTF
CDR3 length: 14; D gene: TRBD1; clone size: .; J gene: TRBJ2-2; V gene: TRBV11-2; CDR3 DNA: TGTGCCAGCTCGGGACAGCCGAACACCGGGGAGCTGTTTTTT; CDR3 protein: CASSGQPNTGELFF
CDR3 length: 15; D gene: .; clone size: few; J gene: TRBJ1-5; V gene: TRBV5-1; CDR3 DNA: TGCGCCAGCAGCTTGGGGCCAGGGGGCAATCAGCCCCAGCATTTT; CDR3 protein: CASSLGPGGNQPQHF
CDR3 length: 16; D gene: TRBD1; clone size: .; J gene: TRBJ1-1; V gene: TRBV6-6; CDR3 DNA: TGTGCCAGCAGTTACTCACAGGGGGCGGGGGGCACTGAAGCTTTCTTT; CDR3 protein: CASSYSQGAGGTEAFF
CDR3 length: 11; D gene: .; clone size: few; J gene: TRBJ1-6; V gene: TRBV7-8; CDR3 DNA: TGTGCCAGCAGCTTGGATTCACCCCTCCACTTT; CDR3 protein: CASSLDSPLHF
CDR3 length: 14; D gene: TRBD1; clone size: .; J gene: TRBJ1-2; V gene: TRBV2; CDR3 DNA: TGTGCCAGCAGTGGGGGGGACAGCCTACATGGCTACACCTTC; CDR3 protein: CASSGGDSLHGYTF
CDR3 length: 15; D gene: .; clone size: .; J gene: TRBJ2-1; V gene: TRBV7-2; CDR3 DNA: TGTGCCTGCAGCTTAGATGGACAGCTTTTCAATGAGCAGTTCTTC; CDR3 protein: CACSLDGQLFNEQFF
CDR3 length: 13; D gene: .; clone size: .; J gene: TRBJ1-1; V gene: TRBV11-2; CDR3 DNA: TGTGCCAGCAGCTTGTCCCAGGGCGCTGAAGCTTTCTTT; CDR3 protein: CASSLSQGAEAFF
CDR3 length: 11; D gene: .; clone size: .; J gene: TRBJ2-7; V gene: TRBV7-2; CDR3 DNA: TGTGCCAGCAGCGCCCTCTACGAGCAGTACTTC; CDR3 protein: CASSALYEQYF
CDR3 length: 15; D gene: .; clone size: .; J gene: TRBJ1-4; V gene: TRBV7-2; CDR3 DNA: TGTGCCAGCAGCTTCGCCGGGACGAAGGTGGAAAAACTGTTTTTT; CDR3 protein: CASSFAGTKVEKLFF